This paragraph reports one TCR beta chain. Per germline, CDR1 PRHDT and CDR2 FYEKMQ (reference sequence). V was cut by 5 bases and J by 6 bases, with 10 bases left in between. The CDR3 loop spans 12 amino acids. The data derive from a study of blood T cell repertoires in COVID-19. The repertoire was sequenced with immunoSEQ multiplex PCR; TCRdb's copy has only in-frame clones and lacks some. The table has approximately 180,000 clones, about 90% seen once. Sequencing input: peripheral blood. This TCR was sampled from a man between 35 and 55 years old with active or convalescent COVID-19. The genes are TRBV13 and TRBJ1-2; D possibly corresponds to TRBD1 (5 bases). Written as DNA, the CDR3 is TGTGCCAGCAGCCCCGGGACTGATGGCTACACCTTC. Its protein product is CASSPGTDGYTF.